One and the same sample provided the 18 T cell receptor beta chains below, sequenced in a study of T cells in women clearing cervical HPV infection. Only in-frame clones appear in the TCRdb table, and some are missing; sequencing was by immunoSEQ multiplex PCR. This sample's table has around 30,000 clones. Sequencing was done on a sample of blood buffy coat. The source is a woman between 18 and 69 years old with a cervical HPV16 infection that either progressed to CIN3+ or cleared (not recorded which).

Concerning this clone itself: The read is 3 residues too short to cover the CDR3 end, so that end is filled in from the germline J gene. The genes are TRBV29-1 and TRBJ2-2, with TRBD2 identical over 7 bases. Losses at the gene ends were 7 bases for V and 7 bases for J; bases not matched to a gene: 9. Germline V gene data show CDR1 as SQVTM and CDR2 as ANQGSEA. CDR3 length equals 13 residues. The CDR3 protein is CSAGWGGIGELFF. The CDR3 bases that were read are TGCAGCGCTGGGTGGGGGGGGATCGGGGAG.

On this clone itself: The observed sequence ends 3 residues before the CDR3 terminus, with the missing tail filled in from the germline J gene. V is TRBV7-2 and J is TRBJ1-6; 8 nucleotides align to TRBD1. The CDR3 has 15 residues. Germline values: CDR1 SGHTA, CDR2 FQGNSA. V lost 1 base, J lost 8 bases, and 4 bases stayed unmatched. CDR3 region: CASSLGQGAYSPLHF. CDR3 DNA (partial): TGTGCCAGCAGCTTAGGTCAGGGGGCCTATTCACCC.

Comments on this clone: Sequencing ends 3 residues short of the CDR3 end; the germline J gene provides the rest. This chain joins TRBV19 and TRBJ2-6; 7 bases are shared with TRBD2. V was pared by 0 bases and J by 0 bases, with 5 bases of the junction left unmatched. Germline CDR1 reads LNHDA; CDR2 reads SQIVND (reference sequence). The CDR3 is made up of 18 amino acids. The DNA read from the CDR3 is TGTGCCAGTAGTATAGATGGGCGGGGGAGCTCTGGGGCCAACGTC. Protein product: CASSIDGRGSSGANV. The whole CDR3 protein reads CASSIDGRGSSGANVLTF. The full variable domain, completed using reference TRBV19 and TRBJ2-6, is DGGITQSPKYLFRKEGQNVTLSCEQNLNHDAMYWYRQDPGQGLRLIYYSQIVNDFQKGDIAEGYSVSREKKESFPLTVTSAQKNPTAFYLCASSIDGRGSSGANVLTFGAGSRLTVL.

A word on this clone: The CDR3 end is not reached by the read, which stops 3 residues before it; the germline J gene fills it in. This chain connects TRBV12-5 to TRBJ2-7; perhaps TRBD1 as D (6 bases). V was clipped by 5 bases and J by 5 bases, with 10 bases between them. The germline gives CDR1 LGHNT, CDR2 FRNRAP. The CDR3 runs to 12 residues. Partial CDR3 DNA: TGTGCTAGTGGTCCCCAGGGGCACGAG. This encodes CASGPQGHE. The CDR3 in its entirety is CASGPQGHEQYF. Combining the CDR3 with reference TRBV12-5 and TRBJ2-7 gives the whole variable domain DARVTQTPRHKVTEMGQEVTMRCQPILGHNTVFWYRQTMMQGLELLAYFRNRAPLDDSGMPKDRFSAEMPDATLATLKIQPSEPRDSAVYFCASGPQGHEQYFGPGTRLTVT.

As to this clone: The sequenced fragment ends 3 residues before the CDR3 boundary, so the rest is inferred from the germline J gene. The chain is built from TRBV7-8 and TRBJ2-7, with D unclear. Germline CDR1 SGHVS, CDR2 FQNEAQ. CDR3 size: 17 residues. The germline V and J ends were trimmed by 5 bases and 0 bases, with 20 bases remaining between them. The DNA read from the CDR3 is TGTGCCAGCAGCGCCGGCCAAGGGCAATTAAACTCCTACGAG. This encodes CASSAGQGQLNSYE. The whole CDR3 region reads CASSAGQGQLNSYEQYF.

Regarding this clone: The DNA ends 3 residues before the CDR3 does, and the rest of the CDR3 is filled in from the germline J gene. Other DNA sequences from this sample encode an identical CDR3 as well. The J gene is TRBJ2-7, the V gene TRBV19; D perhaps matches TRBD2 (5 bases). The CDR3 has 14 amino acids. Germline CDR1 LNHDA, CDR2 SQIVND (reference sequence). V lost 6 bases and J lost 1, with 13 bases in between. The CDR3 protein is CASSPAAGSYEQYF. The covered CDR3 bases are TGTGCCAGTAGCCCGGCGGCGGGTTCCTACGAG.

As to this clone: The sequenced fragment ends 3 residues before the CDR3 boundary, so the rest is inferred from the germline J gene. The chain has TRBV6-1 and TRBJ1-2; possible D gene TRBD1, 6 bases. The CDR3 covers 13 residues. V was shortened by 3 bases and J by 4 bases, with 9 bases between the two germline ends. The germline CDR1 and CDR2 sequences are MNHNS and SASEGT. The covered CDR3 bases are TGTGCCAGCAGTGAGGGCAGGGGCTATGGC. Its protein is CASSEGRGYG. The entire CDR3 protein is CASSEGRGYGYTF.

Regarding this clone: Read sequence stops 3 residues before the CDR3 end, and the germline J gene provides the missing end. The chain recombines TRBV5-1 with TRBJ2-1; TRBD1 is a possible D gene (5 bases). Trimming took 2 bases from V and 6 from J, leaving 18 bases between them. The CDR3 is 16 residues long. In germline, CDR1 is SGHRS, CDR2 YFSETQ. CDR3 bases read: TGCGCCAGCAGCTTCGCCCTGAGGCAGGGTACCAATGAG. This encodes CASSFALRQGTNE. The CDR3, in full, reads CASSFALRQGTNEQFF.

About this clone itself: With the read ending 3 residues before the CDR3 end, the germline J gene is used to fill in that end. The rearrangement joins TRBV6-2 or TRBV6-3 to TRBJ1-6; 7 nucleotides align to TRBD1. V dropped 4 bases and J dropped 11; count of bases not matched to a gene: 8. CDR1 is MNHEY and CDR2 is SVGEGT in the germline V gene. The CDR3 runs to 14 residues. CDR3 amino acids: CASSSRQGGTPLHF. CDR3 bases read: TGTGCCAGCAGTTCCCGACAGGGAGGCACACCC.

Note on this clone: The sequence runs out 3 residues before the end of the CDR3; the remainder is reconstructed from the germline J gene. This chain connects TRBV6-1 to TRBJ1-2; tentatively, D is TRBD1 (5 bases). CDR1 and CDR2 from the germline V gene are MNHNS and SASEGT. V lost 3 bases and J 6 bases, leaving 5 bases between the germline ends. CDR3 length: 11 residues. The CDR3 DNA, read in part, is TGTGCCAGCAGTGACAGGGATGGC. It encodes CASSDRDG. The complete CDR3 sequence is CASSDRDGYTF.

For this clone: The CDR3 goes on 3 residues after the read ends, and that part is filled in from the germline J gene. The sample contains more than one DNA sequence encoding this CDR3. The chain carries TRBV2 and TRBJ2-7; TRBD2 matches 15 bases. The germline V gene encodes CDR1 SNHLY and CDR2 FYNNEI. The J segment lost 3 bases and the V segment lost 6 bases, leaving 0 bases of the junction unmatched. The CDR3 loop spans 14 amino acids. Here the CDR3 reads CASRGLAGGYEQYF. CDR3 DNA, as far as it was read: TGTGCCAGCAGGGGACTAGCGGGAGGCTACGAG.

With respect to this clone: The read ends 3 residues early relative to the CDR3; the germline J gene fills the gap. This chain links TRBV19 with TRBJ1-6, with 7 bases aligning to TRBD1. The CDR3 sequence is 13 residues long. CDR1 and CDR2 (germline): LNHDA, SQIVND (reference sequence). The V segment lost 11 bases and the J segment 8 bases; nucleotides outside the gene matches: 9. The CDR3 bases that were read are TGTGCCTCAAAGAGGGGGCTCGATTCACCC. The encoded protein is CASKRGLDSP. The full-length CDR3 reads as CASKRGLDSPLHF.

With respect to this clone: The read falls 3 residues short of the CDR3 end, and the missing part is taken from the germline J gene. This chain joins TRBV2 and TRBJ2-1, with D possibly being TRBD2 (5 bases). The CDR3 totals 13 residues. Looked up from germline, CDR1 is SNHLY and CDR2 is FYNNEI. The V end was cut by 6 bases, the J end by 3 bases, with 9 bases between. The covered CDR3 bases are TGTGCCAGCAGGACTACTCTCTACAATGAG. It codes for CASRTTLYNE. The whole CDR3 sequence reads CASRTTLYNEQFF.

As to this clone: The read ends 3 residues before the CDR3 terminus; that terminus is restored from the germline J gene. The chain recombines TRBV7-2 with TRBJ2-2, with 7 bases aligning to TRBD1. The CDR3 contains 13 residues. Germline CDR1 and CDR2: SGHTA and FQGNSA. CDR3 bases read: TGTGCCAGCAGCTTCAAGGGGGCCAACGTG. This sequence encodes CASSFKGANV. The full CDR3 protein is CASSFKGANVLFF. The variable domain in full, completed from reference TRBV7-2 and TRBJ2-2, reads GAGVSQSPSNKVTEKGKDVELRCDPISGHTALYWYRQSLGQGLEFLIYFQGNSAPDKSGLPSDRFSAERTGGSVSTLTIQRTQQEDSAVYLCASSFKGANVLFFGEGSRLTVL.

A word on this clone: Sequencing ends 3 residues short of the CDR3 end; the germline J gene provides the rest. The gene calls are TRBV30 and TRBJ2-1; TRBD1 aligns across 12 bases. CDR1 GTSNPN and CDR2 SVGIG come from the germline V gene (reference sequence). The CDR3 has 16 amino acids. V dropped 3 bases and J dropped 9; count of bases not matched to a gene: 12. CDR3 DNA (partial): TGTGCCTGGAGGGGATCCCACGGGACAGGGGGCGTTGAG. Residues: CAWRGSHGTGGVE. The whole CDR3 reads CAWRGSHGTGGVEQFF. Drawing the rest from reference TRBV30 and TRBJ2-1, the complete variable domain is SQTIHQWPATLVQPVGSPLSLECTVEGTSNPNLYWYRQAAGRGLQLLFYSVGIGQISSEVPQNLSASRPQDRQFILSSKKLLLSDSGFYLCAWRGSHGTGGVEQFFGPGTRLTVL.

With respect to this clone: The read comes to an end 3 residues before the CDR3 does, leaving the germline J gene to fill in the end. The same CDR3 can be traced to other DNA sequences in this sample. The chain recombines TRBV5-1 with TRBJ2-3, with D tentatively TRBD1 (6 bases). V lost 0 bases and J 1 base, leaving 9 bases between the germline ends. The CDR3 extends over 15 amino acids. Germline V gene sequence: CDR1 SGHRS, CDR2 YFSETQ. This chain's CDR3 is CASSLVGGGTDTQYF. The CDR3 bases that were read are TGCGCCAGCAGCTTGGTAGGGGGAGGCACAGATACG.

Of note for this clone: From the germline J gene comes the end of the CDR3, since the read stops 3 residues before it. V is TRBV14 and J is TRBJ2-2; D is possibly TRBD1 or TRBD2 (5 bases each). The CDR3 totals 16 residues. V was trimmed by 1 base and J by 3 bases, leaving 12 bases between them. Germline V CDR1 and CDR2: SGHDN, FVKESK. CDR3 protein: CASSQGGEGYTGELFF. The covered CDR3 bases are TGTGCCAGCAGCCAAGGTGGAGAGGGGTACACCGGGGAG.

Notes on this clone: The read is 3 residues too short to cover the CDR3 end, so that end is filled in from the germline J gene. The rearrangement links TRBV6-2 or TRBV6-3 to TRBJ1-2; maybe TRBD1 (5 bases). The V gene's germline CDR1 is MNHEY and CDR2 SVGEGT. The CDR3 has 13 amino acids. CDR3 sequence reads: CASSKGNIERYTF. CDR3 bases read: TGTGCCAGCAGTAAGGGGAACATAGAACGC.